These 10 T cell receptor beta chains came from one sample sequenced in a study of cytomegalovirus exposure and HLA in healthy donors (dated by TCRdb to 2017 to 2019). The library was built by means of the immunoSEQ multiplex PCR assay. The multiplex PCR relied on a mix of 60 forward primers for TCR Vbeta segments and 13 reverse primers for TCR Jbeta segments. TCRdb stores this immuneACCESS table with in-frame sequences only. Part of the clones is absent; in the studies checked, under half of the shortfall reflects unresolved V genes, and no reason is known for the rest. This sample holds tens of thousands of clones; about 66% were observed only once. The top ten clones comprise 20% to 25% of the sample. Sequencing was carried out using PBMCs. The receptors come from a man aged 35 to 55 in good health and CMV-seropositive.

CDR3 residues: CASSSRVAGGLQYF. The DNA for the CDR3 is TGTGCCAGCAGTTCCCGTGTAGCGGGGGGCCTCCAGTACTTC. This rearrangement joins TRBV28 to TRBJ2-5, with 10 nucleotides matching TRBD2. Germline CDR1 and CDR2: MDHEN and SYDVKM. This CDR3 comprises 14 residues. After removal of 4 bases from V and 10 bases from J, the junction contained 9 bases not matched to a gene. The full variable domain, its missing parts supplied by reference TRBV28 and TRBJ2-5, is DVKVTQSSRYLVKRTGEKVFLECVQDMDHENMFWYRQDPGLGLRLIYFSYDVKMKEKGDIPEGYSVSREKKERFSLILESASTNQTSMYLCASSSRVAGGLQYFGPGTRLLVL.

V gene TRBV19 combines with J gene TRBJ2-7, with D possibly matching TRBD2 (5 bases). Per germline, CDR1 LNHDA and CDR2 SQIVND (reference sequence). V was trimmed by 1 base and J by 2 bases, leaving 15 bases between them. The CDR3 is 16 amino acids. The DNA for the CDR3 is TGTGCCAGTAGTATAGGTCGGGGTGGGGTAGCCTACGAGCAGTACTTC. This gives the protein CASSIGRGGVAYEQYF.

This chain connects TRBV5-1 to TRBJ1-1, with TRBD1 as a possible D gene (5 bases). V lost 4 bases and J 6 bases, leaving 7 bases between the germline ends. This CDR3 contains 11 residues. Germline loops: CDR1 SGHRS, CDR2 YFSETQ. CDR3 coding DNA: TGCGCCAGCAGCCCGGGGGCTGAAGCTTTCTTT. It is translated as CASSPGAEAFF.

This chain uses TRBV14 with TRBJ2-7; 10 nucleotides align to TRBD1. Germline lookup yields CDR1 SGHDN and CDR2 FVKESK. After removal of 1 base from V and 6 bases from J, the junction contained 9 bases not matched to a gene. The CDR3 has 16 amino acids. The CDR3 DNA reads as TGTGCCAGCAGCCAAGGGGGACAGGGGAAGACTCTCGAGCAGTACTTC. It specifies CASSQGGQGKTLEQYF.

The genes are TRBV11-2 and TRBJ1-1; D perhaps matches TRBD1 (6 bases). The germline gives CDR1 SGHAT, CDR2 FQNNGV. The CDR3 has 15 amino acids. Trimming removed 1 base from V and 3 bases from J, with 12 bases in between. This CDR3 reads CASSLGQVVDTEAFF. In DNA form, the CDR3 reads TGTGCCAGCAGCTTAGGACAGGTAGTGGACACTGAAGCTTTCTTT.

This clone was counted only a few times. The chain is built from TRBV5-1 and TRBJ1-4, with 7 positions matching TRBD1. This CDR3 contains 15 residues. V shed 0 bases, J shed 2 bases, and the junction held 1 base outside the gene matches. CDR1 is SGHRS and CDR2 is YFSETQ in the germline V gene. Here the CDR3 DNA reads TGCGCCAGCAGCTTGGAGACAGGGACTAATGAAAAACTGTTTTTT. Its translation is CASSLETGTNEKLFF.

This clone was detected only a few times. The chain is built from TRBV5-4 and TRBJ2-5; the match to TRBD2 covers 11 bases. The ends lost 3 bases at V and 3 bases at J; junction bases unmatched: 7. This CDR3 is 16 amino acids long. Germline V gives CDR1 SGHNT, CDR2 YYREEE (reference sequence). The CDR3 DNA reads as TGTGCCAGCAGCTCACCTCAGACTAGCGGGGAAGAGACCCAGTACTTC. As protein: CASSSPQTSGEETQYF. Complete variable domain (other parts from reference TRBV5-4 and TRBJ2-5): ETGVTQSPTHLIKTRGQQVTLRCSSQSGHNTVSWYQQALGQGPQFIFQYYREEENGRGNFPPRFSGLQFPNYSSELNVNALELDDSALYLCASSSPQTSGEETQYFGPGTRLLVL.

Concerning this clone itself: The sample contains more than one DNA sequence encoding this CDR3. CDR3 nucleotide sequence: TGTGCCAGCAGTTTCGGGGGTTCCTATAATTCACCCCTCCACTTT. The encoded protein is CASSFGGSYNSPLHF. This chain links TRBV27 with TRBJ1-6, with D maybe TRBD1 (5 bases). Germline values: CDR1 MNHEY, CDR2 SMNVEV (reference sequence). This CDR3 region has 15 residues. V lost 3 bases and J 1 base, leaving 7 bases between the germline ends.

The rearrangement links TRBV5-1 to TRBJ1-2; D remains ambiguous. This CDR3 has 14 amino acids. The germline V gene encodes CDR1 SGHRS and CDR2 YFSETQ. V was shortened by 0 bases and J by 0 bases, with 6 bases between the two germline ends. The CDR3 DNA is TGCGCCAGCAGCTTGGACGGGACTAACTATGGCTACACCTTC. Translating gives CASSLDGTNYGYTF.

J is TRBJ2-2 and V is TRBV5-1; D is possibly TRBD2 (7 bases). This CDR3 is 15 amino acids long. Germline CDR1 and CDR2: SGHRS and YFSETQ. V was cut by 3 bases and J by 4 bases, with 13 bases left in between. The CDR3 loop is CASSSLGGPTGELFF. The DNA of the CDR3 is TGCGCCAGCAGCTCTCTCGGGGGGCCCACCGGGGAGCTGTTTTTT.